One and the same sample provided the 2 T cell receptor beta chains below, sequenced in a study of T cells in Graves' hyperthyroidism and ophthalmopathy. Authors of the study amplified TCR beta CDR3 regions from RNA transcripts. First-round RT-PCR targeting the TCR CDR3 was performed with the HTBI primer set. From the multiplex PCR reads, TCRdb called clonotypes with MiXCR, one entry per CDR3 protein. This sample has roughly 710,000 distinct CDR3 sequences; roughly a third occur once, and the top ten carry roughly 30%. The sample consisted of blood. All receptors derive from a woman in her forties with Graves' hyperthyroidism.

This chain connects TRBV2 to TRBJ1-2; D is unclear. The CDR3 covers 10 residues. The germline V gene has CDR1 SNHLY and CDR2 FYNNEI. V was pared by 5 bases and J by 11 bases, with 9 bases between. The CDR3 reads CASSFLWYTF. The DNA for the CDR3 is TGTGCCAGCAGTTTTCTGTGGTACACCTTC.

Note on this clonotype: Compared with germline, one end of the junction differs, possibly owing to a read error. The chain's CDR3 is CAWRLGRDAGELVF. The DNA for the CDR3 is TGTGCCTGGAGGCTAGGGAGGGACGCCGGGGAGCTGGTTTTT. V usage is TRBV19 and J usage is TRBJ2-2, with 7 nucleotides matching TRBD2. CDR1 is LNHDA, CDR2 SQIVND, per germline (reference sequence). The length of the CDR3 is 14 residues.